The entry below gives a single T cell receptor beta chain sequence along with its context. The sample originates from a study of blood T cell repertoires in COVID-19. Study background: Samples taken during acute and convalescent COVID-19 were collected in the United States, Italy and Spain. In each case, the material was cDNA or gDNA derived from T cells, B-cell-depleted T cells, or PBMCs.

This CDR3 has 14 residues. Per the germline V gene, CDR1 is SGHAT and CDR2 is FQDESV (reference sequence). Trimming removed 3 bases from V and 2 bases from J, with 11 bases in between. Participants were aged 18 to 89 years, lived in around 25 US areas, and enrolled virtually. Authors' methods: Estimated nucleated cell counts came from reference gene primer amplification. Sequencing used immunoSEQ multiplex PCR; TCRdb keeps in-frame clones, though not all of them. That table supplies the V and J calls and clone size; D and trimming were determined from the DNA. The table shows 200,000 to 250,000 clones, with approximately 81% occurring only once.

The receptor comes from a woman aged 45-60 years with acute COVID-19. The sample consisted of PBMCs or T cells enriched from blood (not recorded which). The rearrangement uses TRBV11-1 and TRBJ2-7, with D tentatively TRBD1 (6 bases). In nucleotides, the CDR3 is TGTGCCAGCAGCTTGTGGGACAAGGCCTACGAGCAGTACTTC. Protein sequence: CASSLWDKAYEQYF.